This TCR beta chain was captured by sequencing in a study of shared clonotypes between healthy human individuals. Each cell subset's genomic DNA was divided evenly among several immunoSEQ plates. Some clones are missing from TCRdb's copy, which holds only in-frame ones; the method was immunoSEQ multiplex PCR. The sample lists about 2.2 million clones; roughly 91% were seen once. Study observations and caveats: Sharing across four donors was highest in naive CD4 (approximately 5%) and lowest in memory CD8 (0.4%).

CD45RO-negative, CCR7-selected cells formed the naive CD8 fraction, which excluded terminally differentiated effector memory CD45RA+ cells. The healthy adult donors were HIV-negative and reported no recent acute infections or vaccinations. Details on this clone: Its matching antigen is unknown.

The material sequenced was naive CD8+ T cells from PBMCs. This TCR came from a man aged 18-30 years in good health. Some clones in this sample may be carry-over from other donors' samples.

CDR3 coding DNA: TGTGCCAGCAGCCCAGTCGAATCTAATGAGCAGTTCTTC. Translated, it gives CASSPVESNEQFF. The chain carries TRBV5-6 and TRBJ2-1, with D uncertain. Germline values: CDR1 SGHDT, CDR2 YYEEEE. This CDR3 is 13 amino acids long. Trimming left V 4 bases short and J 7 bases short, with 12 bases between.